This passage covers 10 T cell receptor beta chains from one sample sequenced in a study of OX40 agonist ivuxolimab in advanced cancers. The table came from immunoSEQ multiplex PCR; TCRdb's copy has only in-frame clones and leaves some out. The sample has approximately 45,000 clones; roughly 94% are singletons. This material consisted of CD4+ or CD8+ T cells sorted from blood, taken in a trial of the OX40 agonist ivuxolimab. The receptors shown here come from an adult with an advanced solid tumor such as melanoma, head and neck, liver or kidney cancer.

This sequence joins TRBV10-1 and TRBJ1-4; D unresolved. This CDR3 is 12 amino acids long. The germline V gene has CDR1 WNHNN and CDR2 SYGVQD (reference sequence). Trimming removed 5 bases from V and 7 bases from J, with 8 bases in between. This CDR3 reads CASSLDVEKLFF. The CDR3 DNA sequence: TGCGCCAGCAGTCTCGACGTTGAAAAACTGTTTTTT.

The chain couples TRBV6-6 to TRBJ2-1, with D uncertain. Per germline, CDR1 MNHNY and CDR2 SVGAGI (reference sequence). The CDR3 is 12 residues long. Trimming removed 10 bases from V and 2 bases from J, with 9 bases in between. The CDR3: CATEAAYNEQFF. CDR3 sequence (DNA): TGTGCCACGGAAGCAGCCTACAATGAGCAGTTCTTC.

CDR3 loop: CAGLSSYNEQFF. In nucleotides, the CDR3 is TGTGCGGGACTAAGCTCCTACAATGAGCAGTTCTTC. The chain carries TRBV2 and TRBJ2-1; the match to TRBD2 covers 7 bases. The CDR3 covers 12 residues. Germline lookup yields CDR1 SNHLY and CDR2 FYNNEI.

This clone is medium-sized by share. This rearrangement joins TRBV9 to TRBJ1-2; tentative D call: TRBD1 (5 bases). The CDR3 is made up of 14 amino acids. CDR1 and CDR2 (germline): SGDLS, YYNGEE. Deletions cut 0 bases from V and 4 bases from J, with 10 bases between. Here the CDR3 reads CASSVDGAGYGYTF. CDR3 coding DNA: TGTGCCAGCAGCGTAGACGGGGCTGGCTATGGCTACACCTTC.

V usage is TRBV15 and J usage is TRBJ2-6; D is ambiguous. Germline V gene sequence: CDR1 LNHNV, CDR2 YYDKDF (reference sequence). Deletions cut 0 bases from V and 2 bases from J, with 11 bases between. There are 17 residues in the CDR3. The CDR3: CATSRDLASTGANVLTF. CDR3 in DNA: TGTGCCACCAGCAGAGATTTGGCGTCTACTGGGGCCAACGTCCTGACTTTC.

CDR3 coding DNA: TGTGCCAGCAGTGACAACAGGAATGAGCAGTTCTTC. Translation: CASSDNRNEQFF. The chain recombines TRBV28 with TRBJ2-1; a possible D gene is TRBD1 (5 bases). With 5 bases removed from V and 7 bases from J, the gap between germline ends came to 9 bases. This CDR3 is 12 amino acids long. The V gene's germline CDR1 is MDHEN and CDR2 SYDVKM.

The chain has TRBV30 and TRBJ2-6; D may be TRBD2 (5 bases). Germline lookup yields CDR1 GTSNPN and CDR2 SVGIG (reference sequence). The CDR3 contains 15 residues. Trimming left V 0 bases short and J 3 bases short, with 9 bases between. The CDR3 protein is CAWSVPGIGANVLTF. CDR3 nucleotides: TGTGCCTGGAGTGTACCGGGGATTGGGGCCAACGTCCTGACTTTC.

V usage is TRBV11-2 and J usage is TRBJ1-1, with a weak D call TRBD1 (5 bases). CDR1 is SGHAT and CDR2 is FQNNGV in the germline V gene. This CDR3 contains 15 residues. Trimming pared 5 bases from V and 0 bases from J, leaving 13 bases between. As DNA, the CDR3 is TGTGCCAGCAGCCCGGAGACGGGACTGAACACTGAAGCTTTCTTT. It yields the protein CASSPETGLNTEAFF.

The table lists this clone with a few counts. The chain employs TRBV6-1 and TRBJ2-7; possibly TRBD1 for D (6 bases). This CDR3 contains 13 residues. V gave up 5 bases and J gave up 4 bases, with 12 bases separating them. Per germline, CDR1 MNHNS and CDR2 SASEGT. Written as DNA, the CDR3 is TGTGCCAGCAGTTGGGAACAGGGATACGAGCAGTACTTC. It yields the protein CASSWEQGYEQYF.

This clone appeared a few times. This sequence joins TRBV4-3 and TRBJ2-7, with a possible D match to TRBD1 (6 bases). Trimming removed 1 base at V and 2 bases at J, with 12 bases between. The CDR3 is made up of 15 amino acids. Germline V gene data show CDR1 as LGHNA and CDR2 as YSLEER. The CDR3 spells CASSQGTGPTYEQYF. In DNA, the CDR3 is TGCGCCAGCAGCCAAGGAACAGGGCCCACCTACGAGCAGTACTTC.